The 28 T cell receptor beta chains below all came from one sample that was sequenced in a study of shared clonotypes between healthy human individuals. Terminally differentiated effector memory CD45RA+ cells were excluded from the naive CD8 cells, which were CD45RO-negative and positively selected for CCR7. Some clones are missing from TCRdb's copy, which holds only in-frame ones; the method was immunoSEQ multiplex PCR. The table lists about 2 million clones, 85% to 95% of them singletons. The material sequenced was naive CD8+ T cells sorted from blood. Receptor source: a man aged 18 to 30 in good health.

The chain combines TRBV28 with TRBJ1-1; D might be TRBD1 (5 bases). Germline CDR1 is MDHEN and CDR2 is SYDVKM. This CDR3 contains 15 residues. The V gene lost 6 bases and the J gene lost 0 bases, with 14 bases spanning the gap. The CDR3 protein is CASSRSEGLNTEAFF. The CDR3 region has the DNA TGTGCCAGCAGCCGCTCAGAGGGACTGAACACTGAAGCTTTCTTT.

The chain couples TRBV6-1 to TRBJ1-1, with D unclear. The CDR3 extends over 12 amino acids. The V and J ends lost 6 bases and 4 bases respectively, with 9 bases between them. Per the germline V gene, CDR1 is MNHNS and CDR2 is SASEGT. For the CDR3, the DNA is TGTGCCAGCAGCTCTTCGGGCACTGAAGCTTTCTTT. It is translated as CASSSSGTEAFF.

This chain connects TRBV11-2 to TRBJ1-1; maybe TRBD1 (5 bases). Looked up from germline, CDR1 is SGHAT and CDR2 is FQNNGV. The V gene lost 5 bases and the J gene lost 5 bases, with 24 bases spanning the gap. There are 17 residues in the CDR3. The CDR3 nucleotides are TGTGCCAGCAGCCTATCGGGAACACTCATTAAGGGGACTGAAGCTTTCTTT. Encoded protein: CASSLSGTLIKGTEAFF.

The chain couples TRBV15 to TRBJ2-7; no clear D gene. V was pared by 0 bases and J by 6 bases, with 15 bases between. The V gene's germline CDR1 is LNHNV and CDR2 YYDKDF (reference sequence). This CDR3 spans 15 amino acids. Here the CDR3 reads CATSRDRAGALEQYF. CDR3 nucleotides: TGTGCCACCAGCAGAGATCGAGCAGGAGCCCTCGAGCAGTACTTC.

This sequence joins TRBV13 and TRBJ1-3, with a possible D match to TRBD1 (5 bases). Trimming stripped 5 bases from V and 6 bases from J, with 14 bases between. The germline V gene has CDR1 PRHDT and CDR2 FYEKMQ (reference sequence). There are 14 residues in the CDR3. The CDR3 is CASSEGTLLNTIYF. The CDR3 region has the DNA TGTGCCAGCAGCGAGGGGACCCTGTTAAACACCATATATTTT.

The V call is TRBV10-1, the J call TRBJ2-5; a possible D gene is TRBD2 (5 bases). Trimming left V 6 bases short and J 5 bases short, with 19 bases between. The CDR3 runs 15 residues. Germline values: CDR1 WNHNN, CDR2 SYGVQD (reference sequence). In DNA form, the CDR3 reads TGCGCCAGCAGGTATTTCTCGGAGGTAGGTGAGACCCAGTACTTC. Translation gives CASRYFSEVGETQYF.

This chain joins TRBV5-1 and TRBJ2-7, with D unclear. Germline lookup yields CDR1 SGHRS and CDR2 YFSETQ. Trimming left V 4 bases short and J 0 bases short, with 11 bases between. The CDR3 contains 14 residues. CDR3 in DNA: TGCGCCAGCAGCCCCAGCATAATCTCCTACGAGCAGTACTTC. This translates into CASSPSIISYEQYF.

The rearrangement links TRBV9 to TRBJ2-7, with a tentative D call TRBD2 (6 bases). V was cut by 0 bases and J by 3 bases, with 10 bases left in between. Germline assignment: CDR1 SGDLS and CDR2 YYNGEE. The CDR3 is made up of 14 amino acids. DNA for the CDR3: TGTGCCAGCAGCGTAGATGGAGGGGTCTACGAGCAGTACTTC. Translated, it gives CASSVDGGVYEQYF. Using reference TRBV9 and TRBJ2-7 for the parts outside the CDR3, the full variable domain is DSGVTQTPKHLITATGQRVTLRCSPRSGDLSVYWYQQSLDQGLQFLIQYYNGEERAKGNILERFSAQQFPDLHSELNLSSLELGDSALYFCASSVDGGVYEQYFGPGTRLTVT.

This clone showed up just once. Written as DNA, the CDR3 is TGTGCCAGCACCACCGGGACTGAAAATGAAAAACTGTTTTTT. This codes for CASTTGTENEKLFF. The chain combines TRBV28 with TRBJ1-4, with D possibly being TRBD1 (5 bases). The CDR3 length is 14 residues. Trimming shortened V by 7 bases and J by 5 bases, and 14 bases separated the two germline ends. Germline V gene data show CDR1 as MDHEN and CDR2 as SYDVKM.

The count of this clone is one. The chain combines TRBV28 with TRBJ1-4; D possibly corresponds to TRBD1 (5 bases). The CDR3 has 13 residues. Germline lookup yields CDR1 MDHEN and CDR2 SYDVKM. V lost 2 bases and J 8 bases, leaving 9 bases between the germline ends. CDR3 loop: CASSLQGGEKLFF. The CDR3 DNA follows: TGTGCCAGCAGTTTACAGGGTGGCGAAAAACTGTTTTTT.

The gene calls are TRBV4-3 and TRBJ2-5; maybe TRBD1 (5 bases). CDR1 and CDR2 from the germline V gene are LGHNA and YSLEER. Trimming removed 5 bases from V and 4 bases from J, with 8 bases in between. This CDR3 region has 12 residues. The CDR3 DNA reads TGCGCCAGCAGCAGAACAGGAGAGACCCAGTACTTC. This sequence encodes CASSRTGETQYF.

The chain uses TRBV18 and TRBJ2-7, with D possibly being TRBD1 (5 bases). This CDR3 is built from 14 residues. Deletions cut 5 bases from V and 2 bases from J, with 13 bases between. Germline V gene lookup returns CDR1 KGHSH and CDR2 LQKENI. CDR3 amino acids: CASSESPRAYEQYF. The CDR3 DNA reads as TGTGCCAGCTCAGAGAGCCCCAGGGCCTACGAGCAGTACTTC.

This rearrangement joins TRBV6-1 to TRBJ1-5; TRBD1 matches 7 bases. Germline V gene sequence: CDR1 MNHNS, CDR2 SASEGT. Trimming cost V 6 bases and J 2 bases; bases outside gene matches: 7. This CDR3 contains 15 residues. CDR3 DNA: TGTGCCAGCAGCCAGGGAGACAGGGGCAATCAGCCCCAGCATTTT. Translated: CASSQGDRGNQPQHF.

In DNA, the CDR3 is TGTGCCAGCAGCTTAGACTCGGCAGGCACAGATACGCAGTATTTT. Its protein product is CASSLDSAGTDTQYF. This chain links TRBV7-6 with TRBJ2-3; D not certain. The ends were cut back, 1 base at V and 1 base at J, with 9 bases in the middle. Germline V lookup: CDR1 SGHVS, CDR2 FNYEAQ. There are 15 residues in the CDR3.

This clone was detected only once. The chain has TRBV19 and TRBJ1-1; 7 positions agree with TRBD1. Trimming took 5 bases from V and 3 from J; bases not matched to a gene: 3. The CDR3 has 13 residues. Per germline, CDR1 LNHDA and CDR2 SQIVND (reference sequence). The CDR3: CASSYRGHTEAFF. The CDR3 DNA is TGTGCCAGTAGTTACAGGGGTCACACTGAAGCTTTCTTT.

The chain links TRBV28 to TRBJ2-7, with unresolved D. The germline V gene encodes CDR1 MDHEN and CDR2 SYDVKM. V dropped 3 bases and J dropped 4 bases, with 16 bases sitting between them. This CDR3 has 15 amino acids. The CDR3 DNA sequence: TGTGCCAGCAGTTTCGTCCGGGTCCAAGGGTACGAGCAGTACTTC. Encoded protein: CASSFVRVQGYEQYF.

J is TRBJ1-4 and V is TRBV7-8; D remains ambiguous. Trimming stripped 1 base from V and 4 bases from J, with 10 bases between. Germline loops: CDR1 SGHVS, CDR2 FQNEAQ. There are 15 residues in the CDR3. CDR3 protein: CASSLGGWDNEKLFF. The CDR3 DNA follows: TGTGCCAGCAGCTTAGGAGGGTGGGATAATGAAAAACTGTTTTTT.

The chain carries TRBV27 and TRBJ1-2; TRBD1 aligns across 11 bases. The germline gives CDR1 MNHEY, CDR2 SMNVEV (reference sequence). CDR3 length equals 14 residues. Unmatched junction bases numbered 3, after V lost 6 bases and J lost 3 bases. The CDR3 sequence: CASRDRGRDYGYTF. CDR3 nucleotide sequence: TGTGCCAGCAGGGACAGGGGGCGTGACTATGGCTACACCTTC.

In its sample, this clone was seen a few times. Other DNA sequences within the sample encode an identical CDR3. The chain's CDR3 is CASSQDQGSYEQYF. The CDR3 nucleotides read TGCGCCAGCAGCCAAGATCAGGGCTCCTACGAGCAGTACTTC. The rearrangement uses TRBV4-3 and TRBJ2-7; possibly TRBD1 for D (5 bases). V was clipped by 0 bases and J by 0 bases, with 6 bases between them. This CDR3 is 14 amino acids long. CDR1 LGHNA and CDR2 YSLEER come from the germline V gene.

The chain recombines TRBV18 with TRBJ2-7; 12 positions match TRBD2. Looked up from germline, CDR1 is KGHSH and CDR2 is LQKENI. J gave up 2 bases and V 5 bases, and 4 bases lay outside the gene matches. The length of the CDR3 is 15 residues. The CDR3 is CASSGLAGTPYEQYF. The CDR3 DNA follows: TGTGCCAGCTCAGGACTAGCGGGAACCCCCTACGAGCAGTACTTC.

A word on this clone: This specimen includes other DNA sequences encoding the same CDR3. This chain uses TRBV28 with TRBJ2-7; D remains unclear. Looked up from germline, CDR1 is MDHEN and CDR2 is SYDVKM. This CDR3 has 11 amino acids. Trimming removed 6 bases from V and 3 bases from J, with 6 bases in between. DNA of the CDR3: TGTGCCAGCAGCCCGAACTACGAGCAGTACTTC. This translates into CASSPNYEQYF.

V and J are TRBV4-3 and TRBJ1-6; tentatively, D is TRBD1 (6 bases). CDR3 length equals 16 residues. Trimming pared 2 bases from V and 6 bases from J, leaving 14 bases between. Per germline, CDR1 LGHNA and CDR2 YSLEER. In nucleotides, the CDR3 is TGCGCCAGCAGCCAATTGACCGGGACACCTAATTCACCCCTCCACTTT. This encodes CASSQLTGTPNSPLHF.

For the CDR3, the DNA is TGTGCCAGCAGCACCTACTCCGAGGGGAAAGCTAACTATGGCTACACCTTC. This encodes CASSTYSEGKANYGYTF. The chain joins TRBV7-2 to TRBJ1-2, with TRBD1 as a possible D gene (5 bases). The CDR3 has 17 amino acids. Germline lookup yields CDR1 SGHTA and CDR2 FQGNSA. V was trimmed by 5 bases and J by 0 bases, leaving 19 bases between them. The entire variable domain, with the rest obtained from reference TRBV7-2 and TRBJ1-2, is as follows: GAGVSQSPSNKVTEKGKDVELRCDPISGHTALYWYRQSLGQGLEFLIYFQGNSAPDKSGLPSDRFSAERTGGSVSTLTIQRTQQEDSAVYLCASSTYSEGKANYGYTFGSGTRLTVV.

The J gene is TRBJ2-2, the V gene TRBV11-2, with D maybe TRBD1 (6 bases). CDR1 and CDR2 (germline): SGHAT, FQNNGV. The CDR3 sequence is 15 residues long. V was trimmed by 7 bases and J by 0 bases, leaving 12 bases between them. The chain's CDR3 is CASNLGAANTGELFF. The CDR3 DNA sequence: TGTGCCAGCAACCTGGGGGCAGCGAACACCGGGGAGCTGTTTTTT.

CDR3 loop: CASSLVGTEGTEAFF. CDR3 DNA sequence: TGTGCCAGCAGCTTAGTCGGGACTGAGGGTACTGAAGCTTTCTTT. The rearrangement uses TRBV13 and TRBJ1-1, with D possibly being TRBD1 (5 bases). The CDR3 has 15 residues. V lost 1 base and J lost 5, with 14 bases in between. Germline V gene sequence: CDR1 PRHDT, CDR2 FYEKMQ (reference sequence).

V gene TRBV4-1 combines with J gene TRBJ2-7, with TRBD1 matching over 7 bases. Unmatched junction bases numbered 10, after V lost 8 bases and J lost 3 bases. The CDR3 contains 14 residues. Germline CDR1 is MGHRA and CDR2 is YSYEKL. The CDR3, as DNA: TGCGCCAGCTCCCCGGGACAGTCGGTCTACGAGCAGTACTTC. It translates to CASSPGQSVYEQYF.

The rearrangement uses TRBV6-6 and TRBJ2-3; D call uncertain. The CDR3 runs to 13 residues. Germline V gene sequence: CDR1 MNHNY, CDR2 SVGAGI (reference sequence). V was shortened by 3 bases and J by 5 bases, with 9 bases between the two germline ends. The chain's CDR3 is CASSYQKVDTQYF. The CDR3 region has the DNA TGTGCCAGCAGTTATCAGAAGGTAGATACGCAGTATTTT.

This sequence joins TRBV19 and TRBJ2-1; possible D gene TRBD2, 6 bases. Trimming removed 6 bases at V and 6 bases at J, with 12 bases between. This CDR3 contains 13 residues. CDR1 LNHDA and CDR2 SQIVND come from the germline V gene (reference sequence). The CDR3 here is CASRAGGGNEQFF. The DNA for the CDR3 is TGTGCCAGTAGAGCCGGGGGTGGCAATGAGCAGTTCTTC.